This T cell receptor (beta chain) is from a study of OX40 agonist ivuxolimab in advanced cancers. The overall study: Earlier treatment with anti-PD-1, anti-PD-L1 or anti-CTLA-4 was permitted, and over 35% had received some. Study-wide results and caveats: Not determined was the antigen specificity of the expanded peripheral T cells.

With 2 bases removed from V and 2 bases from J, the gap between germline ends came to 9 bases. The CDR3 sequence is 14 residues long. Looked up from germline, CDR1 is SGHNT and CDR2 is YENEEA. Profiled with immunoSEQ multiplex PCR; TCRdb holds only in-frame clones, not every one. This table holds about 62,000 clones, under 95% found once. Worth noting for this clone: The target antigen is unknown.

The study sampled blood at baseline, cycle 4 day 1, and cycle 7 day 1. The starting material was CD4+ or CD8+ T cells sorted from blood, obtained in a trial of the OX40 agonist ivuxolimab. V gene TRBV11-3 combines with J gene TRBJ2-5; D tentatively fits TRBD1 or TRBD2 (5 bases each). The receptor was isolated from an adult with an advanced solid tumor such as melanoma, head and neck, liver or kidney cancer. The CDR3 DNA reads TGTGCCAGCAGCTTAAGGGACGCGCAAGAGACCCAGTACTTC. Translation: CASSLRDAQETQYF.